A selection of T cell receptor beta chains follows, all from one sample in a study of blood T cell repertoires in COVID-19. Clones were sequenced by immunoSEQ multiplex PCR, and TCRdb holds only the in-frame ones, with some missing. This repertoire shows hundreds of thousands of clones, around 92% found once; its top ten account for roughly 2.9%. Sequencing used PBMCs or T cells enriched from blood (not recorded which). The receptors were gathered from a woman between 50 and 59 years old who had been exposed to COVID-19. Each CDR3 is given with its conserved first and last residue. Each record gives: D gene, clone size, V gene, J gene, CDR3 protein, CDR3 DNA. A D gene is named only where the DNA matches it firmly. Rows give clone size only sometimes, using once, few, many, or a class for an expanded clone.

NA	NA	TRBV7-2	TRBJ1-2	CASSFLAYGYTF	TGTGCCAGCAGCTTTCTAGCCTATGGCTACACCTTC
NA	NA	TRBV6-4	TRBJ1-5	CASSYRAGQPQHF	TGTGCCAGCAGTTACCGAGCGGGTCAGCCCCAGCATTTT
TRBD2	NA	TRBV9	TRBJ2-3	CASSVEGEGITDTQYF	TGTGCCAGCAGCGTAGAAGGGGAGGGCATCACAGATACGCAGTATTTT
NA	once	TRBV28	TRBJ2-2	CASTVGALGELFF	TGTGCCAGCACTGTGGGGGCGTTAGGGGAGCTGTTTTTT
NA	NA	TRBV19	TRBJ1-5	CASSMLGLGQPQHF	TGTGCCAGTAGTATGCTTGGACTAGGTCAGCCCCAGCATTTT
TRBD1	NA	TRBV2	TRBJ2-7	CASSDPDRGDYEQYF	TGTGCCAGCAGTGACCCGGACAGGGGTGACTACGAGCAGTACTTC
TRBD1	NA	TRBV3-1/TRBV3-2	TRBJ1-2	CASSQEPQGRYGYTF	TGTGCCAGCAGCCAAGAACCACAGGGGCGGTATGGCTACACCTTC
NA	NA	TRBV2	TRBJ2-5	CASSPGGIQETQYF	TGTGCCAGCAGTCCGGGGGGCATACAAGAGACCCAGTACTTC
NA	NA	TRBV2	TRBJ2-1	CASSQRQGPISGNEQFF	TGTGCCAGCAGTCAGCGCCAGGGCCCCATATCTGGCAATGAGCAGTTCTTC
NA	NA	TRBV5-4	TRBJ2-7	CASSSEPGTSFSYEQYF	TGTGCCAGCAGCTCAGAGCCCGGGACAAGCTTCTCCTACGAGCAGTACTTC
NA	NA	TRBV3-1/TRBV3-2	TRBJ2-7	CASSQGGYEQYF	TGTGCCAGCAGTCAGGGGGGCTACGAGCAGTACTTC
TRBD2	NA	TRBV5-1	TRBJ2-5	CASSLTGTKEETQYF	TGCGCCAGCAGCCTCACCGGGACTAAGGAAGAGACCCAGTACTTC
NA	NA	TRBV27	TRBJ1-2	CASSSLDRKNYGYTF	TGTGCCAGCAGTTCACTGGACAGAAAGAACTATGGCTACACCTTC
NA	NA	TRBV19	TRBJ1-1	CASSPPSQKNTEAFF	TGTGCCAGTAGCCCCCCGTCCCAGAAGAACACTGAAGCTTTCTTT
NA	once	TRBV29-1	TRBJ1-1	CSVAPRSNTEAFF	TGCAGCGTTGCTCCTAGATCGAACACTGAAGCTTTCTTT
NA	NA	TRBV6-5	TRBJ1-2	CASRTTNYGYTF	TGTGCCAGCAGGACAACTAACTATGGCTACACCTTC
TRBD1	NA	TRBV2	TRBJ1-5	CASRRQGFGPQHF	TGTGCCAGCAGGAGACAGGGATTTGGGCCCCAGCATTTT
NA	few	TRBV30	TRBJ1-2	CACLRGVYGYTF	TGTGCCTGCCTCCGGGGGGTCTATGGCTACACCTTC
TRBD1	NA	TRBV5-1	TRBJ2-7	CASSSRTGEPSSYEQYF	TGCGCCAGCAGCTCCAGGACAGGAGAGCCCAGCTCCTACGAGCAGTACTTC
TRBD1	NA	TRBV19	TRBJ1-2	CASSILGAGGIYNGYTF	TGTGCCAGTAGTATACTTGGTGCAGGGGGTATCTACAATGGCTACACCTTC
NA	NA	TRBV2	TRBJ1-1	CASKPTLGTEAFF	TGTGCCAGCAAACCGACCCTCGGGACAGAAGCTTTCTTT
TRBD1	few	TRBV5-6	TRBJ1-2	CASSRDRVKGYTF	TGTGCCAGCAGCCGAGACAGGGTCAAGGGCTACACCTTC
NA	NA	TRBV5-4	TRBJ2-5	CASSRTEQETQYF	TGTGCCAGCAGCAGGACAGAGCAAGAGACCCAGTACTTC
NA	NA	TRBV2	TRBJ2-5	CASTNSETQYF	TGTGCCAGCACTAATAGCGAGACCCAGTACTTC
NA	NA	TRBV7-9	TRBJ1-1	CASSFPGNTEAFF	TGTGCCAGCAGCTTTCCCGGGAACACTGAAGCTTTCTTT
NA	NA	TRBV10-1	TRBJ2-5	CASLRGSWSLYQETQYF	TGCGCCAGCCTTAGGGGATCGTGGAGTCTTTACCAAGAGACCCAGTACTTC
TRBD2	NA	TRBV2	TRBJ2-4	CASRNGGAKNIQYF	TGTGCCAGCAGAAACGGGGGGGCCAAAAACATTCAGTACTTC
TRBD1	NA	TRBV4-1	TRBJ2-7	CASSSPGQGVSDEQYF	TGCGCCAGCAGCTCCCCGGGACAGGGGGTGTCAGACGAGCAGTACTTC
TRBD2	NA	TRBV27	TRBJ2-3	CASSFSGGEDTQYF	TGTGCCAGCAGTTTTAGCGGGGGGGAAGATACGCAGTATTTT
NA	once	TRBV18	TRBJ2-1	CASSPSEGVVGEQFF	TGTGCCAGCTCACCATCTGAGGGGGTGGTTGGTGAGCAGTTCTTC
TRBD2	NA	TRBV5-1	TRBJ2-5	CASSPGLAGPSQETQYF	TGCGCCAGCAGCCCGGGACTAGCGGGGCCGAGCCAAGAGACCCAGTACTTC
TRBD1	NA	TRBV7-9	TRBJ2-3	CASSGTGGPDTQYF	TGTGCCAGCAGCGGCACAGGGGGCCCCGATACGCAGTATTTT
NA	NA	TRBV14	TRBJ1-6	CASSQGTFLRSPLHF	TGTGCCAGCAGCCAAGGAACCTTCCTTAGATCACCCCTCCACTTT
NA	NA	TRBV3-1/TRBV3-2	TRBJ2-7	CASSLRYEQYF	TGTGCCAGCAGCCTCAGATACGAGCAGTACTTC
NA	NA	TRBV5-1	TRBJ2-3	CASSEGTSGTQYF	TGCGCCAGCAGCGAAGGGACTTCAGGTACGCAGTATTTT
NA	NA	TRBV19	TRBJ2-3	CASSLGQGLDTQYF	TGTGCCAGTAGCCTAGGGCAGGGGTTAGATACGCAGTATTTT
NA	NA	TRBV6-5	TRBJ2-1	CASSYSRSYNEQFF	TGTGCCAGCAGTTACAGCCGGTCCTACAATGAGCAGTTCTTC
TRBD2	NA	TRBV5-4	TRBJ2-7	CASSGGLAGPFF	TGTGCCAGCAGCGGCGGACTAGCGGGGCCGTTTTTC
NA	NA	TRBV5-4	TRBJ1-1	CASSPDGGNTEAFF	TGTGCCAGCAGCCCCGACGGGGGGAACACTGAAGCTTTCTTT
TRBD2	NA	TRBV7-9	TRBJ2-1	CASSLAAGGDEQFF	TGTGCCAGCAGCTTAGCGGCGGGGGGCGATGAGCAGTTCTTC